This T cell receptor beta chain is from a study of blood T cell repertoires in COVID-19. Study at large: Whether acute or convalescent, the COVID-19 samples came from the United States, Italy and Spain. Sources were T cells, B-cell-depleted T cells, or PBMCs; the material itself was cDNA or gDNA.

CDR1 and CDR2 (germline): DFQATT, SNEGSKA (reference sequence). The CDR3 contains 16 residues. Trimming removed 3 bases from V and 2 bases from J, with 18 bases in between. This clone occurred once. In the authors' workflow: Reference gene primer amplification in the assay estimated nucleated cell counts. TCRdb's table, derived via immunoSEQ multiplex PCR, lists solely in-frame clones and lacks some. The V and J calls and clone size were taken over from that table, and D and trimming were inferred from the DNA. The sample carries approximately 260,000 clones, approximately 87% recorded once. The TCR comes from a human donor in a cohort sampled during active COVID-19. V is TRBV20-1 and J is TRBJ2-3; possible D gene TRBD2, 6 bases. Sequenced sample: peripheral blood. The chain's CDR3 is CSASNRAKRATDTQYF. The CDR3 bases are TGCAGTGCTAGTAATAGGGCGAAGCGGGCCACAGATACGCAGTATTTT.